The 25 T cell receptor beta chains listed next were all sequenced from one sample in a study of shared clonotypes between healthy human individuals. Clones were read by immunoSEQ multiplex PCR, and TCRdb kept only the in-frame ones, dropping some. There are around 340,000 clones in the sample; less than 85% occur only once, and 10% lies in the top ten. Sequencing was done on a sample of memory CD4+ T cells sorted from blood. As for subset: CD45RA-negative fraction. The origin of the receptors is a man aged 25 to 40 in good health.

Regarding this clone: One end of the junction varies from germline; a read error may be responsible. The genes are TRBV7-7 and TRBJ2-3, with D unresolved. The V gene's germline CDR1 is SSHAT and CDR2 FNYEAQ (reference sequence). This CDR3 spans 13 amino acids. The CDR3 nucleotides read TGTGCTAGCAGCCTGGGGAGCACAGATACGCAGTATTTT. Translation gives CASSLGSTDTQYF.

The rearrangement joins TRBV7-9 to TRBJ1-2, with TRBD1 as a possible D gene (5 bases). V was shortened by 5 bases and J by 4 bases, with 11 bases between the two germline ends. Looked up from germline, CDR1 is SEHNR and CDR2 is FQNEAQ (reference sequence). The CDR3 covers 13 residues. In DNA, the CDR3 is TGTGCCAGCAGCCCACAAGACAGCTATGGCTACACCTTC. It translates to CASSPQDSYGYTF.

Of note for this clone: This specimen includes other DNA sequences encoding the same CDR3. V usage is TRBV7-9 and J usage is TRBJ2-7; TRBD1 might be the D (5 bases). Germline CDR1 reads SEHNR; CDR2 reads FQNEAQ (reference sequence). V lost 4 bases and J 2 bases, leaving 6 bases between the germline ends. The CDR3 sequence is 12 residues long. The CDR3 loop is CASSSRAYEQYF. The CDR3 bases are TGTGCCAGCAGCTCCAGGGCCTACGAGCAGTACTTC.

J is TRBJ2-5 and V is TRBV4-3; D ambiguous. The CDR3 is 14 amino acids. CDR1 is LGHNA, CDR2 YSLEER, per germline. Trimming shortened V by 2 bases and J by 1 base, and 8 bases separated the two germline ends. CDR3 protein: CASSQHNAQETQYF. CDR3 bases: TGCGCCAGCAGCCAACATAACGCCCAAGAGACCCAGTACTTC.

This clone occurred a few times. The chain uses TRBV2 and TRBJ2-1; D is unclear. Germline V gene lookup returns CDR1 SNHLY and CDR2 FYNNEI. V dropped 7 bases and J dropped 6 bases, with 10 bases sitting between them. CDR3 length: 12 residues. The CDR3 bases are TGTGCCAGCACTTTCAGCACCAATGAGCAGTTCTTC. Protein sequence: CASTFSTNEQFF. Complete variable domain (other parts from reference TRBV2 and TRBJ2-1): EPEVTQTPSHQVTQMGQEVILRCVPISNHLYFYWYRQILGQKVEFLVSFYNNEISEKSEIFDDQFSVERPDGSNFTLKIRSTKLEDSAMYFCASTFSTNEQFFGPGTRLTVL.

V usage is TRBV11-2 and J usage is TRBJ2-5, with D maybe TRBD1 (6 bases). Deletions cut 5 bases from V and 5 bases from J, with 21 bases between. CDR1 and CDR2 (germline): SGHAT, FQNNGV. The CDR3 is made up of 16 amino acids. This CDR3 reads CASSQTLSDRTETQYF. CDR3 DNA: TGTGCCAGCAGCCAGACGCTATCCGACAGGACGGAGACCCAGTACTTC. Supplemented by reference TRBV11-2 and TRBJ2-5, the full variable domain reads EAGVAQSPRYKIIEKRQSVAFWCNPISGHATLYWYQQILGQGPKLLIQFQNNGVVDDSQLPKDRFSAERLKGVDSTLKIQPAKLEDSAVYLCASSQTLSDRTETQYFGPGTRLLVL.

The chain combines TRBV2 with TRBJ2-5; D ambiguous. The germline V gene encodes CDR1 SNHLY and CDR2 FYNNEI. The CDR3 spans 9 residues. The V and J ends lost 11 bases and 5 bases respectively, with 6 bases between them. This CDR3 is CAGRETQYF. In nucleotides, the CDR3 is TGTGCCGGGCGGGAGACCCAGTACTTC.

This chain joins TRBV28 and TRBJ2-5; TRBD1 aligns across 9 bases. This CDR3 spans 14 amino acids. V lost 6 bases, J lost 5 bases, and 7 bases stayed unmatched. The germline V gene encodes CDR1 MDHEN and CDR2 SYDVKM. Here the CDR3 DNA reads TGTGCCAGCAGCCCCGGGACAGGGAGGGAGACCCAGTACTTC. Protein product: CASSPGTGRETQYF.

The genes are TRBV5-6 and TRBJ1-4; maybe TRBD1 (5 bases). The germline gives CDR1 SGHDT, CDR2 YYEEEE. This CDR3 is built from 14 residues. Trimming stripped 4 bases from V and 2 bases from J, with 9 bases between. For the CDR3, the DNA is TGTGCCAGCAGCGCAGGGTTGACTAATGAAAAACTGTTTTTT. It encodes CASSAGLTNEKLFF.

The chain carries TRBV5-6 and TRBJ2-1; TRBD2 is a possible D gene (5 bases). Germline V lookup: CDR1 SGHDT, CDR2 YYEEEE. This CDR3 region has 13 residues. Trimming shortened V by 9 bases and J by 3 bases, and 13 bases separated the two germline ends. The chain's CDR3 is CATTIANYNEQFF. The CDR3, as DNA: TGTGCCACCACAATAGCGAACTACAATGAGCAGTTCTTC. The full variable domain, in which reference TRBV5-6 and TRBJ2-1 provide the parts outside the CDR3, is DAGVTQSPTHLIKTRGQQVTLRCSPKSGHDTVSWYQQALGQGPQFIFQYYEEEERQRGNFPDRFSGHQFPNYSSELNVNALLLGDSALYLCATTIANYNEQFFGPGTRLTVL.

This chain joins TRBV18 and TRBJ2-3, with D possibly being TRBD1 or TRBD2 (6 bases each). Germline assignment: CDR1 KGHSH and CDR2 LQKENI. The CDR3 consists of 16 residues. Trimming took off 4 bases at V and 5 bases at J, with 19 bases between the two ends. The CDR3 nucleotides read TGTGCCAGCTCACTAGGGGGGTGGCTTCAGGAAGATACGCAGTATTTT. Protein product: CASSLGGWLQEDTQYF.

This chain connects TRBV19 to TRBJ2-1; no clear D. There are 14 residues in the CDR3. Germline lookup yields CDR1 LNHDA and CDR2 SQIVND (reference sequence). With 7 bases removed from V and 6 bases from J, the gap between germline ends came to 16 bases. The CDR3 DNA follows: TGTGCCAGTACATCCGGTGACTTTCGCAATGAGCAGTTCTTC. This translates into CASTSGDFRNEQFF.

CDR3 loop: CASSQTGPDTQYF. The CDR3 DNA sequence: TGCGCCAGCAGCCAAACAGGTCCAGATACGCAGTATTTT. The chain carries TRBV5-1 and TRBJ2-3, with D tentatively TRBD1 (5 bases). This CDR3 contains 13 residues. CDR1 is SGHRS, CDR2 YFSETQ, per germline. V lost 4 bases and J lost 4, with 10 bases in between.

V usage is TRBV5-4 and J usage is TRBJ1-1; maybe TRBD1 (5 bases). Germline V gives CDR1 SGHNT, CDR2 YYREEE (reference sequence). The V end was cut by 4 bases, the J end by 4 bases, with 14 bases between. CDR3 length: 14 residues. The CDR3 DNA is TGTGCCAGCAGCGTGGACAATGGGGCCACTGAAGCTTTCTTT. Protein: CASSVDNGATEAFF.

Comments on this clone: A junction end diverges from the germline sequence, so it may reflect a read error. This chain uses TRBV7-7 with TRBJ2-3; 9 bases match TRBD2. The CDR3 covers 15 residues. Germline values: CDR1 SSHAT, CDR2 FNYEAQ (reference sequence). The chain's CDR3 is CASSLEAGGPDTQYF. CDR3 nucleotides: TGTGCTAGCAGCTTAGAAGCGGGAGGCCCAGATACGCAGTATTTT. The complete variable domain, with remaining parts taken from reference TRBV7-7 and TRBJ2-3, reads GAGVSQSPRYKVTKRGQDVTLRCDPISSHATLYWYQQALGQGPEFLTYFNYEAQPDKSGLPSDRFSAERPEGSISTLTIQRTEQRDSAMYRCASSLEAGGPDTQYFGPGTRLTVL.

Here the CDR3 reads CASSTEQSSSYNEQFF. Here the CDR3 DNA reads TGTGCCAGCAGTACCGAACAAAGTAGCTCCTACAATGAGCAGTTCTTC. The chain is built from TRBV28 and TRBJ2-1, with unresolved D. Trimming stripped 5 bases from V and 0 bases from J, with 14 bases between. The CDR3 runs 16 residues. Germline CDR1 and CDR2: MDHEN and SYDVKM. Supplemented by reference TRBV28 and TRBJ2-1, the full variable domain reads DVKVTQSSRYLVKRTGEKVFLECVQDMDHENMFWYRQDPGLGLRLIYFSYDVKMKEKGDIPEGYSVSREKKERFSLILESASTNQTSMYLCASSTEQSSSYNEQFFGPGTRLTVL.

The chain carries TRBV7-2 and TRBJ2-2; D tentatively fits TRBD1 or TRBD2 (5 bases each). The CDR3 sequence is 15 residues long. Per the germline V gene, CDR1 is SGHTA and CDR2 is FQGNSA. V gave up 5 bases and J gave up 0 bases, with 10 bases separating them. The DNA for the CDR3 is TGTGCCAGCAGCCGAGGGACGGCGAACACCGGGGAGCTGTTTTTT. Amino acid sequence: CASSRGTANTGELFF.

The V and J genes are TRBV2 and TRBJ2-2; TRBD1 aligns across 7 bases. CDR3 length: 14 residues. The junction had 6 bases not matched to a gene; V was cut back by 6 bases and J by 5 bases. CDR1 is SNHLY, CDR2 FYNNEI, per germline. CDR3 coding DNA: TGTGCCAGCAGAATGAGGGGGCAGACCGGGGAGCTGTTTTTT. Translating it yields CASRMRGQTGELFF.

The CDR3 region is CASSLELGDVTQYF. The CDR3 DNA reads as TGTGCCAGCAGCTTGGAGCTAGGTGATGTGACCCAGTACTTC. The chain has TRBV5-4 and TRBJ2-5; D remains unclear. Germline values: CDR1 SGHNT, CDR2 YYREEE (reference sequence). The germline V and J ends were trimmed by 0 bases and 7 bases, with 13 bases remaining between them. This CDR3 contains 14 residues.

This chain connects TRBV5-8 to TRBJ2-1, with D possibly being TRBD1 or TRBD2 (5 bases each). CDR3 length: 13 amino acids. CDR1 is SGHTS and CDR2 is YDEGEE in the germline V gene. Trimming left V 7 bases short and J 0 bases short, with 8 bases between. The CDR3 reads CASLGGSYNEQFF. For the CDR3, the DNA is TGTGCCAGCCTTGGGGGCTCCTACAATGAGCAGTTCTTC.

The chain is built from TRBV19 and TRBJ2-5, with unresolved D. CDR3 length: 15 residues. Looked up from germline, CDR1 is LNHDA and CDR2 is SQIVND (reference sequence). The V end lost 6 bases, the J end lost 5 bases, and 19 bases lay between the germline ends. CDR3 in amino acids: CASRRSGRMAETQYF. The CDR3 nucleotides are TGTGCCAGTAGAAGGTCCGGAAGAATGGCGGAGACCCAGTACTTC. Full variable domain (missing parts from reference TRBV19 and TRBJ2-5): DGGITQSPKYLFRKEGQNVTLSCEQNLNHDAMYWYRQDPGQGLRLIYYSQIVNDFQKGDIAEGYSVSREKKESFPLTVTSAQKNPTAFYLCASRRSGRMAETQYFGPGTRLLVL.

The V call is TRBV28, the J call TRBJ2-7; the match to TRBD2 covers 7 bases. The CDR3 consists of 17 residues. Looked up from germline, CDR1 is MDHEN and CDR2 is SYDVKM. With V trimmed by 3 bases and J by 4 bases, 15 bases remained unmatched. DNA of the CDR3: TGTGCCAGCAGTTTCATGCTAGAGGGAGGGCCGTTTTACGAGCAGTACTTC. The encoded protein is CASSFMLEGGPFYEQYF.

V and J are TRBV28 and TRBJ2-7; D remains ambiguous. The CDR3 runs 14 residues. Germline V lookup: CDR1 MDHEN, CDR2 SYDVKM. V shed 2 bases and J shed 1 base, with 9 bases lying between them. The CDR3 DNA sequence: TGTGCCAGCAGTTTACTCTTAACTTCCTACGAGCAGTACTTC. As protein: CASSLLLTSYEQYF.

The chain carries TRBV30 and TRBJ2-5; D is ambiguous. This CDR3 comprises 12 residues. Germline V gene lookup returns CDR1 GTSNPN and CDR2 SVGIG (reference sequence). The V and J ends lost 3 bases and 5 bases respectively, with 10 bases between them. The CDR3 DNA reads TGTGCCTGGAGCGGGCTCGGTGAGACCCAGTACTTC. Translated: CAWSGLGETQYF.

This sequence joins TRBV2 and TRBJ1-1; the D gene is possibly TRBD1 (5 bases). Looked up from germline, CDR1 is SNHLY and CDR2 is FYNNEI. V gave up 3 bases and J gave up 1 base, with 6 bases separating them. The CDR3 has 13 amino acids. CDR3 sequence (DNA): TGTGCCAGCAGTGATACAGGGAACACTGAAGCTTTCTTT. Amino acid sequence: CASSDTGNTEAFF.